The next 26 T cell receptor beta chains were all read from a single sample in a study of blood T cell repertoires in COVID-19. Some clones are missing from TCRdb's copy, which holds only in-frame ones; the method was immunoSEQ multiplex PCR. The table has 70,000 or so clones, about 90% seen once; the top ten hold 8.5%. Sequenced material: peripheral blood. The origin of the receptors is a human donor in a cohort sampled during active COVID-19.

This CDR3 reads CASSARSGSSYEQYF. As DNA, the CDR3 is TGTGCCAGCAGCGCCCGGAGCGGGAGCTCCTACGAGCAGTACTTC. The V gene is TRBV9, the J gene TRBJ2-7, with 8 bases that match TRBD2. The V gene end was trimmed by 3 bases and the J gene end by 0 bases; junction bases not matched to a gene: 5. This CDR3 is built from 15 residues. The V gene's germline CDR1 is SGDLS and CDR2 YYNGEE. The full variable domain, rest sourced from reference TRBV9 and TRBJ2-7, is DSGVTQTPKHLITATGQRVTLRCSPRSGDLSVYWYQQSLDQGLQFLIQYYNGEERAKGNILERFSAQQFPDLHSELNLSSLELGDSALYFCASSARSGSSYEQYFGPGTRLTVT.

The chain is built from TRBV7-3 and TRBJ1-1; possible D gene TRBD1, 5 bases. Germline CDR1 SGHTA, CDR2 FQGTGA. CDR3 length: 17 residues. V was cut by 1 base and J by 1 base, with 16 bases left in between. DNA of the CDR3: TGTGCCAGCAGCTTAAAGCCTTATGGACAACCGAACACTGAAGCTTTCTTT. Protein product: CASSLKPYGQPNTEAFF.

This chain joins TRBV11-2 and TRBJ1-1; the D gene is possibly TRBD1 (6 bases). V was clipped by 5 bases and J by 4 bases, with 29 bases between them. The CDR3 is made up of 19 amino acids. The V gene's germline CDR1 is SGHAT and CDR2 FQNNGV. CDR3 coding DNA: TGTGCCAGCAGCGCTCACATCGAACTGAGCAGGGGTCGGAGCACTGAAGCTTTCTTT. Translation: CASSAHIELSRGRSTEAFF.

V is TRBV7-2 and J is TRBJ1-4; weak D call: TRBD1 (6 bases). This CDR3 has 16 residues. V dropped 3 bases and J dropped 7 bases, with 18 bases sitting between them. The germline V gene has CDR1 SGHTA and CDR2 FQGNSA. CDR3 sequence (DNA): TGTGCCAGCAGCTTTATAGACAGGACCGGAGGTGAAAAACTGTTTTTT. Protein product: CASSFIDRTGGEKLFF.

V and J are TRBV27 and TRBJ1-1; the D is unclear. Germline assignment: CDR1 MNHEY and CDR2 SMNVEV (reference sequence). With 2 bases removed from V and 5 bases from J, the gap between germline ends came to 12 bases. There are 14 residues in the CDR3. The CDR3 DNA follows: TGTGCCAGCAGTTTAAAGGGAGGAGGGACTGAAGCTTTCTTT. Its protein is CASSLKGGGTEAFF.

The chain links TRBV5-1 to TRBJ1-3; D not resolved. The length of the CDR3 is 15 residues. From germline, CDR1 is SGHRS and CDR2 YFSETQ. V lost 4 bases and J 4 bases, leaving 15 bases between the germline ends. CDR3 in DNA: TGCGCCAGCAGCCCAAGTGGTCTTGCGGGAAACACCATATATTTT. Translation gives CASSPSGLAGNTIYF. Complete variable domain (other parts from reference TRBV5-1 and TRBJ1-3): KAGVTQTPRYLIKTRGQQVTLSCSPISGHRSVSWYQQTPGQGLQFLFEYFSETQRNKGNFPGRFSGRQFSNSRSEMNVSTLELGDSALYLCASSPSGLAGNTIYFGEGSWLTVV.

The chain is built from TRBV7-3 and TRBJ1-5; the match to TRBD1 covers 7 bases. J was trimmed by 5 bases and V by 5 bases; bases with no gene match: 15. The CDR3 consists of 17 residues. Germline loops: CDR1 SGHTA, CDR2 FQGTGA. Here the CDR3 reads CASSPRDSVLPDQPQHF. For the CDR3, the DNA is TGTGCCAGCAGCCCCCGGGACAGCGTACTACCTGATCAGCCCCAGCATTTT.

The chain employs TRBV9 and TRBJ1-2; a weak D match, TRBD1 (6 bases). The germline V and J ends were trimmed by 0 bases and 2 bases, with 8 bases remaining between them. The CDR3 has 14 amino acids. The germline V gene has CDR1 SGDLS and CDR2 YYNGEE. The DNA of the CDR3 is TGTGCCAGCAGCGTAGGAACAGGGAACTATGGCTACACCTTC. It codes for CASSVGTGNYGYTF. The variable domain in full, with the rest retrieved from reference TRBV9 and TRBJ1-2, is DSGVTQTPKHLITATGQRVTLRCSPRSGDLSVYWYQQSLDQGLQFLIQYYNGEERAKGNILERFSAQQFPDLHSELNLSSLELGDSALYFCASSVGTGNYGYTFGSGTRLTVV.

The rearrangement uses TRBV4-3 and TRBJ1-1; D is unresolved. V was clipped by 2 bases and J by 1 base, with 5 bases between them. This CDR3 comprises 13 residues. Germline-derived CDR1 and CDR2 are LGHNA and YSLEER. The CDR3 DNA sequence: TGCGCCAGCAGCCAACAGAAGAACACTGAAGCTTTCTTT. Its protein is CASSQQKNTEAFF.

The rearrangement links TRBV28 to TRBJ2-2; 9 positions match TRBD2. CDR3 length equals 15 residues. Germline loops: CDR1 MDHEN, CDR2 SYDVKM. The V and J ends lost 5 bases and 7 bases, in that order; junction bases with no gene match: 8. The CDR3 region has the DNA TGTGCCAGCAGTGCGTTCGCGGGGGGGGACGGGGAGCTGTTTTTT. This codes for CASSAFAGGDGELFF.

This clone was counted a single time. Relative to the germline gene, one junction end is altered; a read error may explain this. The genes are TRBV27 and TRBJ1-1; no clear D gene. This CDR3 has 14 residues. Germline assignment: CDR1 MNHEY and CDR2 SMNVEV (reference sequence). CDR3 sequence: CASRLLEGSTEAFF. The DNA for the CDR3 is TGTGCCAGCCGTTTACTTGAGGGCAGCACTGAAGCTTTCTTT.

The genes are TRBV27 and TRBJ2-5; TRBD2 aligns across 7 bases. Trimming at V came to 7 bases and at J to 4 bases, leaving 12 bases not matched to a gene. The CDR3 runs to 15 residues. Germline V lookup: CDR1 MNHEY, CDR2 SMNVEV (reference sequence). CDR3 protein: CASTHRGEVRETQYF. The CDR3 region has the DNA TGTGCCAGCACCCACCGGGGGGAGGTCCGAGAGACCCAGTACTTC.

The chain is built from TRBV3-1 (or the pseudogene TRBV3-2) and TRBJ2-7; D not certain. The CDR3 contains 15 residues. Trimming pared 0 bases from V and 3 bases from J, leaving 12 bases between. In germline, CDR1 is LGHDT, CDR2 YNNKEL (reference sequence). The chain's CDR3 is CASSQDKPTRYEQYF. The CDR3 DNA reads TGTGCCAGCAGCCAAGATAAACCCACACGCTACGAGCAGTACTTC.

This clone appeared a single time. The CDR3 DNA follows: TGTGCCAGTCGCCGGGACAGCCTTAGCGAGCAGTACTTC. Its translation: CASRRDSLSEQYF. The rearrangement links TRBV19 to TRBJ2-7; 7 positions agree with TRBD1. The CDR3 contains 13 residues. Germline lookup yields CDR1 LNHDA and CDR2 SQIVND (reference sequence). Trimming at V came to 8 bases and at J to 6 bases, leaving 10 bases not matched to a gene.

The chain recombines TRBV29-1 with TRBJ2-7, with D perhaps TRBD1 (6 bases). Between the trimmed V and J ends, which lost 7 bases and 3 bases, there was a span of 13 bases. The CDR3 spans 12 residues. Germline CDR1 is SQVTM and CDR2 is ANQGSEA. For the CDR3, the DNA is TGCAGCGCACAGGGACGGCGCTACGAGCAGTACTTC. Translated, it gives CSAQGRRYEQYF.

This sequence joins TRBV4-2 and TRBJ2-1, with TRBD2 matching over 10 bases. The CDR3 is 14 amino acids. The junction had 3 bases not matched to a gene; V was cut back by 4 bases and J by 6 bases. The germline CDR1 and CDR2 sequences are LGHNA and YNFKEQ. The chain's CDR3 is CASSLGLAANEQFF. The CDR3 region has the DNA TGTGCCAGCAGCCTCGGACTAGCGGCCAATGAGCAGTTCTTC.

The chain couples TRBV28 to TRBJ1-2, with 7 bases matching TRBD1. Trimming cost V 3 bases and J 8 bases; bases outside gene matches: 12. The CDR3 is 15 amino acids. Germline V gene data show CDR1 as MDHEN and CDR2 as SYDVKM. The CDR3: CASSLGPTGVDGYTF. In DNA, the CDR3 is TGTGCCAGCAGTTTGGGACCAACAGGGGTTGACGGCTACACCTTC.

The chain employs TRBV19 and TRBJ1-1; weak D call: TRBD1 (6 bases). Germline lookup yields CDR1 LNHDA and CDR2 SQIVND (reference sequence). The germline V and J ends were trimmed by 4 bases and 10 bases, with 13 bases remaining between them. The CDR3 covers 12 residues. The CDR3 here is CASSTGGGGAFF. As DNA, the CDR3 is TGTGCCAGTAGTACGGGGGGCGGGGGAGCTTTCTTT.

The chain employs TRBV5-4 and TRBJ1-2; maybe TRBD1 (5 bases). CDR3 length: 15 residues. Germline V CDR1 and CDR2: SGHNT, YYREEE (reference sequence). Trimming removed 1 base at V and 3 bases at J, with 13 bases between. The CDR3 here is CASSLLAGSYYGYTF. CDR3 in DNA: TGTGCCAGCAGCTTGCTGGCAGGGTCCTACTATGGCTACACCTTC.

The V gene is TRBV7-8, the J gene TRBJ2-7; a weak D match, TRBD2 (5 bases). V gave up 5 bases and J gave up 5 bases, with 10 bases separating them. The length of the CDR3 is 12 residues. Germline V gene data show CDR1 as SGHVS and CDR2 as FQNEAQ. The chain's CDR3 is CASSPRGNEQYF. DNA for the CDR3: TGTGCCAGCAGCCCCCGAGGGAACGAGCAGTACTTC.

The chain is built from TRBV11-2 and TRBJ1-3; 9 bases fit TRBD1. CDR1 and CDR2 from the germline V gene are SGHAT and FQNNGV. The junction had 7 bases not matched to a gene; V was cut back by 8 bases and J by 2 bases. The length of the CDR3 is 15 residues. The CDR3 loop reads CASSRDRETGNTIYF. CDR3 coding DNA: TGTGCCAGCTCAAGGGACAGGGAAACTGGAAACACCATATATTTT.

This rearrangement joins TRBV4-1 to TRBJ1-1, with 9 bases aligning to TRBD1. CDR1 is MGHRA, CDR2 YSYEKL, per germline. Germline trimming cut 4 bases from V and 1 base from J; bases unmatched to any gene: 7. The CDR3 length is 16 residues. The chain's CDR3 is CASSLYLQGANTEAFF. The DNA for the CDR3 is TGCGCCAGCAGCCTATACCTACAGGGGGCGAACACTGAAGCTTTCTTT.

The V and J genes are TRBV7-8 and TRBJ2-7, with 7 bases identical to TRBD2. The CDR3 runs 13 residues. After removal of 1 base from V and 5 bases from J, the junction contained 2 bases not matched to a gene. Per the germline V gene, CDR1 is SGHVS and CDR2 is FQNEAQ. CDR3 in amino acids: CASSLGGTNEQYF. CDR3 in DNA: TGTGCCAGCAGCTTAGGAGGGACTAACGAGCAGTACTTC.

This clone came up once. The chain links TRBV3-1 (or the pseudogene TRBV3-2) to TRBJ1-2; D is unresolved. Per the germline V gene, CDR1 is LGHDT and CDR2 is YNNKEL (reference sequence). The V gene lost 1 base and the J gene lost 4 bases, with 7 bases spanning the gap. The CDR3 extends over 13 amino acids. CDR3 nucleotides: TGTGCCAGCAGCCAAGGTTACAGCTATGGCTACACCTTC. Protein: CASSQGYSYGYTF.

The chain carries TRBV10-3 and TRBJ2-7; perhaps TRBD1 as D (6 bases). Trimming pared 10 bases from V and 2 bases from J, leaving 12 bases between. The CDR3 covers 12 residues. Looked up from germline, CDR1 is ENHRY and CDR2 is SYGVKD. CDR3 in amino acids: CASGDKTYEQYF. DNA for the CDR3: TGTGCCAGTGGGGACAAGACCTACGAGCAGTACTTC.

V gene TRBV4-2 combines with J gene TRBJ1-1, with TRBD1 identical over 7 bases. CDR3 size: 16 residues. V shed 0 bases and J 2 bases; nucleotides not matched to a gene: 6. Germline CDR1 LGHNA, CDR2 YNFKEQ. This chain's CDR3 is CASSQDDRVRNTEAFF. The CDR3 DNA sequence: TGTGCCAGCAGCCAAGATGACAGGGTAAGAAACACTGAAGCTTTCTTT.